This TCR beta chain came from a study of blood T cell repertoires in COVID-19. With V trimmed by 3 bases and J by 6 bases, 11 bases remained unmatched. This CDR3 has 17 residues. Germline values: CDR1 LNHDA, CDR2 SQIVND (reference sequence). Produced via immunoSEQ multiplex PCR; TCRdb's table is partial and in-frame only. The repertoire holds about 260,000 clones, approximately 90% seen once, with 2.5% to 3% in the top ten. The TCR comes from a middle-aged man who had been exposed to COVID-19. Sequenced: PBMCs or T cells enriched from blood (not recorded which). The chain is built from TRBV19 and TRBJ1-5; 10 bases agree with TRBD1. DNA for the CDR3: TGTGCCAGTAGTATCGGAACGGGACAGGGGAGAGGTCAGCCCCAGCATTTT. Protein: CASSIGTGQGRGQPQHF.